This record concerns one TCR beta chain sequence. This CDR3 comprises 16 residues. V was trimmed by 5 bases and J by 0 bases, leaving 14 bases between them. Germline V gene sequence: CDR1 MNHNY, CDR2 SVGAGI (reference sequence). The data derive from a study of control samples from healthy donors and cancer patients. The method was immunoSEQ multiplex PCR; TCRdb's version includes in-frame clones alone and lacks a portion of them. The repertoire holds fewer than 200,000 clones, 70% to 90% seen once, with 12% in the top ten. Specimen: blood. The TCR comes from a man younger than 45 in good health. The J gene is TRBJ1-3, the V gene TRBV6-6; D is undetermined. This CDR3 is CASSLSSAHSGNTIYF. The CDR3 DNA sequence: TGTGCCAGCAGTCTCTCCAGTGCCCACTCTGGAAACACCATATATTTT.